Following are 22 T cell receptor beta chains from one sample sequenced in a study of cytomegalovirus exposure and HLA in healthy donors. PCR involved 60 Vbeta and 13 Jbeta primers. Sequencing was performed with immunoSEQ multiplex PCR; in TCRdb, only in-frame clones are kept and a portion is missing. The sample has around 140,000 clones, just under 85% seen once. The sequenced sample was PBMCs. The receptors shown here come from a middle-aged woman in good health and CMV-seronegative.

This clone was seen a few times. The chain uses TRBV13 and TRBJ2-7; 9 bases map to TRBD2. V shed 5 bases, J shed 4 bases, and the junction held 12 bases outside the gene matches. From germline, CDR1 is PRHDT and CDR2 FYEKMQ (reference sequence). The CDR3 length is 16 residues. DNA of the CDR3: TGTGCCAGCAGCCCCCCGGGTAGCGGGAGTGGATACGAGCAGTACTTC. Translation gives CASSPPGSGSGYEQYF.

Remarks on this clone: The germline gene is not matched at one end of the junction; a read error may be the cause. The V and J genes are TRBV27 and TRBJ2-3; 10 bases fit TRBD1. Germline CDR1 reads MNHEY; CDR2 reads SMNVEV (reference sequence). The CDR3 spans 15 residues. CDR3 nucleotide sequence: TGTGCCAGCAGTTTAGAGGGACAGGGGACAGGTACGCAGTATTTT. Translating gives CASSLEGQGTGTQYF.

The genes are TRBV19 and TRBJ2-7; D remains unclear. The CDR3 length is 14 residues. The germline V gene has CDR1 LNHDA and CDR2 SQIVND (reference sequence). V was cut by 4 bases and J by 0 bases, with 10 bases left in between. The CDR3 loop reads CASSTSSSSYEQYF. Here the CDR3 DNA reads TGTGCCAGTAGTACGTCATCCAGCTCCTACGAGCAGTACTTC.

V is TRBV18 and J is TRBJ1-5, with 7 bases lining up with TRBD1. The V gene end was trimmed by 1 base and the J gene end by 5 bases; junction bases not matched to a gene: 2. The CDR3 totals 14 residues. In germline, CDR1 is KGHSH, CDR2 LQKENI. The CDR3 sequence is CASSPLGQDQPQHF. CDR3 nucleotides: TGTGCCAGCTCACCACTTGGACAGGATCAGCCCCAGCATTTT.

The V and J genes are TRBV10-3 and TRBJ1-3; D is perhaps TRBD1 (6 bases). Trimming shortened V by 2 bases and J by 0 bases, and 11 bases separated the two germline ends. There are 16 residues in the CDR3. Germline values: CDR1 ENHRY, CDR2 SYGVKD. CDR3 sequence reads: CAISERLDSSGNTIYF. The DNA of the CDR3 is TGTGCCATCAGTGAGCGTTTGGACAGCTCTGGAAACACCATATATTTT.

This rearrangement joins TRBV30 to TRBJ1-5, with D possibly TRBD1 on 6 matching bases. The CDR3 extends over 13 amino acids. V dropped 5 bases and J dropped 4 bases, with 12 bases sitting between them. CDR1 and CDR2 from the germline V gene are GTSNPN and SVGIG (reference sequence). CDR3 region: CAWDLQGNQPQHF. The CDR3 DNA reads TGTGCCTGGGACTTGCAGGGGAATCAGCCCCAGCATTTT.

The chain combines TRBV28 with TRBJ2-5; 7 positions match TRBD1. The V gene end was trimmed by 6 bases and the J gene end by 2 bases; junction bases not matched to a gene: 3. CDR3 length: 13 residues. The germline V gene has CDR1 MDHEN and CDR2 SYDVKM. Written as DNA, the CDR3 is TGTGCCAGCAGGGGCAGGGGGCAAGAGACCCAGTACTTC. Protein: CASRGRGQETQYF.

This clone occurred a few times. This rearrangement joins TRBV6-6 to TRBJ2-1; 13 nucleotides match TRBD2. The V gene's germline CDR1 is MNHNY and CDR2 SVGAGI (reference sequence). J lost 8 bases, V lost 6 bases, and 4 bases had no gene match. This CDR3 comprises 14 residues. The CDR3 loop is CASRGLAGVDEQFF. In DNA, the CDR3 is TGTGCCAGCAGAGGACTAGCGGGGGTGGATGAGCAGTTCTTC.

The chain uses TRBV5-1 and TRBJ2-2; TRBD1 matches at 8 bases. CDR3 length: 14 amino acids. Germline values: CDR1 SGHRS, CDR2 YFSETQ. Trimming at V came to 2 bases and at J to 3 bases, leaving 0 bases not matched to a gene. CDR3 bases: TGCGCCAGCAGCTTACAGGGGGACACCGGGGAGCTGTTTTTT. Its translation: CASSLQGDTGELFF.

This sequence joins TRBV7-3 and TRBJ2-3; TRBD2 aligns across 9 bases. Germline loops: CDR1 SGHTA, CDR2 FQGTGA. The CDR3 has 16 amino acids. V dropped 5 bases and J dropped 1; count of bases not matched to a gene: 7. CDR3 loop: CASSPRAGGRTDTQYF. The CDR3 DNA is TGTGCCAGCAGCCCTCGAGCGGGAGGCCGCACAGATACGCAGTATTTT.

The chain couples TRBV7-9 to TRBJ2-7, with 7 bases aligning to TRBD1. Trimming cost V 6 bases and J 7 bases; bases outside gene matches: 6. The germline gives CDR1 SEHNR, CDR2 FQNEAQ (reference sequence). This CDR3 region has 12 residues. The CDR3 sequence is CASSFNRGEQYF. The DNA of the CDR3 is TGTGCCAGCAGTTTTAACAGGGGAGAGCAGTACTTC.

A few counts support this clone. The genes are TRBV12-5 and TRBJ2-1; 14 bases map to TRBD2. Germline values: CDR1 LGHNT, CDR2 FRNRAP. Trimming took 1 base from V and 6 from J; bases not matched to a gene: 5. This CDR3 contains 17 residues. The CDR3 spells CASGLGLAGGPSNEQFF. Here the CDR3 DNA reads TGTGCTAGTGGTTTGGGACTAGCGGGAGGGCCGAGCAATGAGCAGTTCTTC. Together with reference TRBV12-5 and TRBJ2-1, the CDR3 gives the full variable domain: DARVTQTPRHKVTEMGQEVTMRCQPILGHNTVFWYRQTMMQGLELLAYFRNRAPLDDSGMPKDRFSAEMPDATLATLKIQPSEPRDSAVYFCASGLGLAGGPSNEQFFGPGTRLTVL.

This chain connects TRBV5-6 to TRBJ1-1, with a tentative D call TRBD1 (6 bases). Germline V gene sequence: CDR1 SGHDT, CDR2 YYEEEE. The CDR3 is made up of 13 amino acids. V lost 0 bases and J 11 bases, leaving 14 bases between the germline ends. This chain's CDR3 is CASSLAGGRVAFF. Here the CDR3 DNA reads TGTGCCAGCAGCTTGGCGGGGGGGCGCGTGGCTTTCTTT.

V and J are TRBV5-3 and TRBJ2-2; 8 bases agree with TRBD1. TRBV5-3 is flagged as an ORF with uncertain function. This CDR3 contains 15 residues. V lost 0 bases, J lost 6 bases, and 4 bases stayed unmatched. In DNA form, the CDR3 reads TGTGCCAGAAGCTTGGATGACAGGGGCCCCGGGGAGCTGTTTTTT. Its protein is CARSLDDRGPGELFF.

The chain has TRBV5-6 and TRBJ2-1; TRBD1 aligns across 12 bases. There are 16 residues in the CDR3. V lost 1 base to trimming and J lost 7 bases; unmatched junction nucleotides: 6. Germline CDR1 SGHDT, CDR2 YYEEEE. The CDR3 protein is CASSLPGQGARNEQFF. The CDR3 DNA is TGTGCCAGCAGCTTGCCGGGACAGGGGGCGCGGAATGAGCAGTTCTTC.

This chain joins TRBV4-1 and TRBJ1-3, with 10 bases that match TRBD1. The junction had 8 bases not matched to a gene; V was cut back by 0 bases and J by 3 bases. The CDR3 consists of 18 residues. CDR1 and CDR2 from the germline V gene are MGHRA and YSYEKL. The chain's CDR3 is CASSQDVTGGFFGNTIYF. CDR3 in DNA: TGCGCCAGCAGCCAAGATGTGACAGGGGGCTTTTTTGGAAACACCATATATTTT.

The genes are TRBV7-8 and TRBJ2-3; unclear D gene. The CDR3 sequence is 15 residues long. Trimming pared 2 bases from V and 2 bases from J, leaving 11 bases between. Germline assignment: CDR1 SGHVS and CDR2 FQNEAQ. In nucleotides, the CDR3 is TGTGCCAGCAGCTTATTTGGCGGATCCACAGATACGCAGTATTTT. Protein product: CASSLFGGSTDTQYF. Supplemented by reference TRBV7-8 and TRBJ2-3, the full variable domain reads GAGVSQSPRYKVAKRGQDVALRCDPISGHVSLFWYQQALGQGPEFLTYFQNEAQLDKSGLPSDRFFAERPEGSVSTLKIQRTQQEDSAVYLCASSLFGGSTDTQYFGPGTRLTVL.

This chain links TRBV5-6 with TRBJ2-1, with a tentative D call TRBD1 (5 bases). CDR3 length: 14 residues. Between the trimmed V and J ends, which lost 7 bases and 0 bases, there was a span of 11 bases. From germline, CDR1 is SGHDT and CDR2 YYEEEE. The CDR3 is CASQGSSSYNEQFF. DNA of the CDR3: TGTGCCAGCCAGGGAAGTAGCTCCTACAATGAGCAGTTCTTC.

J is TRBJ2-1 and V is TRBV5-1; 7 nucleotides match TRBD1. In germline, CDR1 is SGHRS, CDR2 YFSETQ. V shed 2 bases, J shed 5 bases, and the junction held 4 bases outside the gene matches. This CDR3 has 14 residues. CDR3 bases: TGCGCCAGCAGCTTCACCCAGGGGGACAATGAGCAGTTCTTC. Protein: CASSFTQGDNEQFF.

The chain is built from TRBV11-2 and TRBJ2-1; 10 bases are a match to TRBD2. The CDR3 length is 15 residues. CDR1 and CDR2 (germline): SGHAT, FQNNGV. V lost 4 bases to trimming and J lost 7 bases; unmatched junction nucleotides: 7. Written as DNA, the CDR3 is TGTGCCAGCAGCTGGCTAGCGGGAGCGCCGAATGAGCAGTTCTTC. Encoded protein: CASSWLAGAPNEQFF.

V usage is TRBV6-5 and J usage is TRBJ1-4, with D unclear. The V and J ends lost 4 bases and 5 bases respectively, with 5 bases between them. The CDR3 consists of 12 residues. CDR1 is MNHEY, CDR2 SVGAGI, per germline. CDR3: CASSSSNEKLFF. The CDR3 coding sequence is TGTGCCAGCAGTTCATCCAATGAAAAACTGTTTTTT.

This sequence joins TRBV7-2 and TRBJ1-2; the D is unclear. The germline V and J ends were trimmed by 8 bases and 7 bases, with 11 bases remaining between them. The CDR3 is 11 amino acids. Germline CDR1 and CDR2: SGHTA and FQGNSA. CDR3 loop: CASGIAGGYTF. In DNA, the CDR3 is TGTGCCAGCGGGATCGCGGGTGGCTACACCTTC. Variable domain in full (rest from reference TRBV7-2 and TRBJ1-2): GAGVSQSPSNKVTEKGKDVELRCDPISGHTALYWYRQSLGQGLEFLIYFQGNSAPDKSGLPSDRFSAERTGGSVSTLTIQRTQQEDSAVYLCASGIAGGYTFGSGTRLTVV.